Sequencing of this T cell receptor beta chain was carried out in a study of T cell responses to AZD1222 COVID-19 vaccine. This table comes from immunoSEQ multiplex PCR, and its TCRdb copy is limited to in-frame clones, with some not included. Among under 85,000 clones listed, approximately 88% were seen once. With regard to this clone: Its specificity is not known.

The V and J ends lost 2 bases and 8 bases respectively, with 12 bases between them. There are 13 residues in the CDR3. The germline V gene has CDR1 MDHEN and CDR2 SYDVKM. General study points: Baseline seropositivity occurred in only six or seven AZD1222 recipients. No repertoire was sampled before or during the peak T cell response, only after it.

V usage is TRBV28 and J usage is TRBJ1-2, with a tentative D call TRBD1 (6 bases). The sequenced sample was peripheral blood, obtained on day 0 of MenACWY control vaccination. This sequence originates from an adult in good health. This chain's CDR3 is CASSLIQGRGYTF. Here the CDR3 DNA reads TGTGCCAGCAGTTTAATACAGGGCCGGGGCTACACCTTC.